The next 18 T cell receptor beta chains were all read from a single sample in a study of T-cell reconstitution after alpha-beta-depleted transplantation in children listed by TCRdb under 2016. The receptor library was made with PCR. Sequencing used an Illumina HiSeq 2500. TCR library preparation used molecular barcoding, with unique molecular identifiers applied to normalize quantification of the TCRbeta repertoire. TCRdb trimmed public reads at Q25 via fastp, called clones via MiXCR and kept in-frame beta chains. CDR3 protein duplicates are merged, each entry listing the most common genes and DNA. In all, the sample holds just over 350,000 distinct CDR3 sequences, and 13% of those were seen once. The ten largest clones add up to approximately 4.3% of the sample. Source: PBMCs, taken from the stem cell graft. These receptors came from a human donor who donated a stem cell graft to a child with Fanconi anemia.

This clonotype was detected many times. The genes are TRBV10-3 and TRBJ1-2, with a tentative D call TRBD1 (5 bases). Trimming took 4 bases from V and 3 from J, leaving 9 bases between them. CDR1 is ENHRY, CDR2 SYGVKD, per germline. The CDR3 length is 13 residues. CDR3 amino acids: CAISVAQDYGYTF. The CDR3 DNA is TGTGCCATCAGTGTAGCACAGGACTATGGCTACACCTTC.

The chain links TRBV4-1 to TRBJ2-5; 8 nucleotides agree with TRBD2. The CDR3 covers 15 residues. Germline V lookup: CDR1 MGHRA, CDR2 YSYEKL. V lost 2 bases to trimming and J lost 4 bases; unmatched junction nucleotides: 6. The CDR3 bases are TGCGCCAGCAGCCAAAGGGTAGCGGGGATAGAGACCCAGTACTTC. Protein sequence: CASSQRVAGIETQYF.

This chain connects TRBV4-3 to TRBJ2-1; D call uncertain. The CDR3 is 17 amino acids. Trimming took off 0 bases at V and 2 bases at J, with 14 bases between the two ends. CDR1 and CDR2 (germline): LGHNA, YSLEER. The CDR3: CASSQDLRTQTYNEQFF. As DNA, the CDR3 is TGCGCCAGCAGCCAAGATCTTAGGACGCAAACCTACAATGAGCAGTTCTTC.

The gene calls are TRBV7-9 and TRBJ1-1; the D gene is possibly TRBD1 (5 bases). V was shortened by 2 bases and J by 7 bases, with 14 bases between the two germline ends. Germline CDR1 is SEHNR and CDR2 is FQNEAQ (reference sequence). CDR3 length equals 14 residues. The CDR3 spells CASSLSGGTVEAFF. The CDR3 nucleotides read TGTGCCAGCAGCTTATCGGGAGGGACCGTTGAAGCTTTCTTT.

The V and J genes are TRBV7-9 and TRBJ2-1, with D unresolved. There are 16 residues in the CDR3. V gave up 4 bases and J gave up 2 bases, with 15 bases separating them. CDR1 and CDR2 from the germline V gene are SEHNR and FQNEAQ (reference sequence). Here the CDR3 DNA reads TGTGCCAGCAGCTCCCAGTGGCGCACCGCCTACAATGAGCAGTTCTTC. Its protein product is CASSSQWRTAYNEQFF.

In this sample, this clonotype turned up a few times. This chain links TRBV11-2 with TRBJ2-2; a possible D gene is TRBD2 (6 bases). The germline gives CDR1 SGHAT, CDR2 FQNNGV. The CDR3 extends over 14 amino acids. V lost 6 bases to trimming and J lost 4 bases, with 12 bases between them. The CDR3 DNA is TGTGCCAGCAGTAAACTGCGGGGCACCGGGGAGCTGTTTTTT. Amino acids: CASSKLRGTGELFF.

This clonotype was recorded many times. This chain connects TRBV25-1 to TRBJ2-7, with 7 bases lining up with TRBD1. Trimming at V came to 5 bases and at J to 6 bases, leaving 10 bases not matched to a gene. Germline lookup yields CDR1 MGHDK and CDR2 SYGVNS. The CDR3 extends over 14 amino acids. CDR3 in DNA: TGTGCCAGCAGTAAAGGGACAGTTCTAATCGAGCAGTACTTC. Protein product: CASSKGTVLIEQYF.

The chain joins TRBV29-1 to TRBJ2-7; D is possibly TRBD2 (6 bases). Trimming shortened V by 5 bases and J by 5 bases, and 19 bases separated the two germline ends. The CDR3 consists of 14 residues. Germline CDR1 is SQVTM and CDR2 is ANQGSEA. The chain's CDR3 is CSVLGVPGVDEQYF. CDR3 nucleotide sequence: TGCAGCGTTTTAGGCGTCCCGGGAGTCGACGAGCAGTACTTC.

The genes are TRBV20-1 and TRBJ2-1, with a tentative D call TRBD2 (5 bases). There are 14 residues in the CDR3. V was trimmed by 6 bases and J by 4 bases, leaving 16 bases between them. From germline, CDR1 is DFQATT and CDR2 SNEGSKA (reference sequence). As DNA, the CDR3 is TGCAGTGCCCTCGAGTTTTCGGGGTACAATGAGCAGTTCTTC. Its translation is CSALEFSGYNEQFF.

V gene TRBV11-2 combines with J gene TRBJ1-3; no firm D call. The CDR3 is 15 residues long. The V and J ends lost 2 bases and 0 bases respectively, with 8 bases between them. CDR1 is SGHAT and CDR2 is FQNNGV in the germline V gene. Here the CDR3 DNA reads TGTGCCAGCAGCTTAACGCAGATCTCTGGAAACACCATATATTTT. Amino acid sequence: CASSLTQISGNTIYF.

This clonotype was seen a few times. The chain is built from TRBV29-1 and TRBJ2-7; 7 nucleotides align to TRBD1. The ends lost 7 bases at V and 4 bases at J; junction bases unmatched: 4. The CDR3 has 11 amino acids. Germline lookup yields CDR1 SQVTM and CDR2 ANQGSEA. CDR3 region: CSAGTEYEQYV. In DNA, the CDR3 is TGCAGCGCTGGGACAGAATACGAGCAGTACGTC.

This clonotype was found many times. This chain connects TRBV6-4 to TRBJ1-1; 7 bases are a match to TRBD1. Losses at the gene ends were 4 bases for V and 3 bases for J; bases not matched to a gene: 5. CDR1 MRHNA and CDR2 SNTAGT come from the germline V gene. The CDR3 is 14 residues long. The CDR3 sequence: CASSVETGHTEAFF. The CDR3 region has the DNA TGTGCCAGCAGTGTCGAGACAGGGCACACTGAAGCTTTCTTT.

J is TRBJ2-7 and V is TRBV30, with 8 bases identical to TRBD1. J lost 4 bases, V lost 5 bases, and 7 bases had no gene match. The CDR3 length is 13 residues. Germline V gene lookup returns CDR1 GTSNPN and CDR2 SVGIG (reference sequence). CDR3 bases: TGTGCCTGGTCGACAGGGGAACCTTACGAGCAGTACTTC. This translates into CAWSTGEPYEQYF.

This clonotype turned up a few times. V gene TRBV5-1 combines with J gene TRBJ2-2; D gene unclear. V lost 2 bases to trimming and J lost 1 base, with 9 bases between them. The CDR3 runs 15 residues. Germline values: CDR1 SGHRS, CDR2 YFSETQ. The CDR3 reads CASSFGIWNTGELFF. The CDR3 DNA sequence: TGCGCCAGCAGCTTTGGGATTTGGAACACCGGGGAGCTGTTTTTT.

V and J are TRBV29-1 and TRBJ2-1; D is ambiguous. This CDR3 spans 15 amino acids. Germline CDR1 reads SQVTM; CDR2 reads ANQGSEA. V was cut by 2 bases and J by 7 bases, with 18 bases left in between. The chain's CDR3 is CSVEWTHRIENEQFF. CDR3 bases: TGCAGCGTTGAATGGACGCACAGAATAGAGAATGAGCAGTTCTTC.

This clonotype came up many times. The chain employs TRBV12-3 or TRBV12-4 and TRBJ2-3; no firm D call. The CDR3 length is 14 residues. The germline V and J ends were trimmed by 3 bases and 4 bases, with 11 bases remaining between them. CDR3 in amino acids: CASSFLARPDTQYF. As DNA, the CDR3 is TGTGCCAGCAGTTTCTTGGCAAGACCAGATACGCAGTATTTT.

The chain carries TRBV6-4 and TRBJ2-3, with D perhaps matching TRBD1 (8 bases). The germline CDR1 and CDR2 sequences are MRHNA and SNTAGT. The CDR3 runs to 19 residues. V lost 11 bases, J lost 5 bases, and 35 bases lay in between. This CDR3 reads CAFCLQSSGGAGGRDTQYF. The CDR3 DNA follows: TGTGCCTTCTGTTTACAATCTTCAGGGGGGGCAGGGGGCAGAGATACGCAGTATTTT.

The chain is built from TRBV20-1 and TRBJ2-1, with a possible D match to TRBD2 (5 bases). V was pared by 0 bases and J by 3 bases, with 12 bases between. Germline CDR1 is DFQATT and CDR2 is SNEGSKA (reference sequence). The CDR3 is 15 amino acids. CDR3: CSARDSPGFYNEQFF. The DNA for the CDR3 is TGCAGTGCTAGAGATTCCCCGGGGTTCTACAATGAGCAGTTCTTC.